This T cell receptor (beta chain) was documented in a study of CD8+ T cells in alopecia areata. Study-level results: Normal skin contains resident alphabeta T cells, and these are also sequenced in scalp samples. Scalp lesions, especially in alopecia totalis/universalis, had higher clonality than normal scalp. Patients showed less clear TCR sequence sharing than mice, possibly partly because of HLA diversity.

CD4+ and CD8+ T cells were sorted from PBMCs. Per germline, CDR1 MNHNS and CDR2 SASEGT. V lost 4 bases and J lost 3; bases outside the gene matches: 5. The CDR3 spans 14 residues. Following extraction, RNA underwent reverse transcription to cDNA, which served as the sequencing template. Clones were read by immunoSEQ multiplex PCR, and TCRdb kept only the in-frame ones, dropping some. The sample has around 120,000 clones; roughly two thirds are singletons. Turning to this clone: What it binds is not known.

The sequenced sample was CD4+ T cells sorted from blood. The rearrangement uses TRBV6-1 and TRBJ2-5, with 7 bases that match TRBD2. This receptor was identified in a human donor in good health. The CDR3 nucleotides are TGTGCCAGCAGTGGCGGGGGAATTGAAGAGACCCAGTACTTC. Amino acids: CASSGGGIEETQYF.